The source of this T cell receptor beta chain is a study of T cell clonality in common variable immunodeficiency. Study outcomes and limitations: Fewer deletions and N-nucleotide insertions were reportedly seen in common variable immunodeficiency TCR beta sequences. CVID subjects shared fewer TCRbeta clones than healthy controls did.

Libraries were prepared by immunoSEQ multiplex PCR; TCRdb keeps only in-frame clonotypes and omits some of them. The sample includes 75,000 to 85,000 clones, none of them occurring once. The germline CDR1 and CDR2 sequences are SGHTA and FQGTGA. The CDR3 loop spans 14 amino acids. V dropped 6 bases and J dropped 3; count of bases not matched to a gene: 5. This clone was recorded many times. The antigen remains unidentified. Read sequence stops 3 residues before the CDR3 end, and the germline J gene provides the missing end. Sequencing used peripheral blood mononuclear cells. The chain has TRBV7-3 and TRBJ1-1, with 9 nucleotides matching TRBD1. This sequence was found in a person aged 18 to 70 in good health. CDR3 in amino acids: CASSLQGADTEAFF. The CDR3 bases that were read are TGTGCCAGCAGTTTACAGGGGGCGGACACTGAA. The entire variable domain, with the rest obtained from reference TRBV7-3 and TRBJ1-1, is as follows: GAGVSQTPSNKVTEKGKYVELRCDPISGHTALYWYRQSLGQGPEFLIYFQGTGAADDSGLPNDRFFAVRPEGSVSTLKIQRTERGDSAVYLCASSLQGADTEAFFGQGTRLTVV.